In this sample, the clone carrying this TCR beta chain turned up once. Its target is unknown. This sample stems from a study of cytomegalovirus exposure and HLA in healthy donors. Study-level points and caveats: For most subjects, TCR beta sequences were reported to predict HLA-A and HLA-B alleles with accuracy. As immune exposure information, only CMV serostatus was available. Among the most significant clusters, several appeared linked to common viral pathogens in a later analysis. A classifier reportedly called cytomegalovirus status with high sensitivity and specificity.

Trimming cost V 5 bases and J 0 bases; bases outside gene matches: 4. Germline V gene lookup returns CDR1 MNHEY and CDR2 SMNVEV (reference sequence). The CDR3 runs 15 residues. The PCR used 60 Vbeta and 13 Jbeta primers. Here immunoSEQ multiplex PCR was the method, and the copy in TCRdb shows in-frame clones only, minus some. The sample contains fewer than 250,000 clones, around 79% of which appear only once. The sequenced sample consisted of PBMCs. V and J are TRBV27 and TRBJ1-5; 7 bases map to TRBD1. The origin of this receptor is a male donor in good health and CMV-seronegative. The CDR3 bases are TGTGCCAGCAGTAAAGGACAGGTTAGCAATCAGCCCCAGCATTTT. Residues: CASSKGQVSNQPQHF.